The clone carrying this TCR beta chain was detected ten times or more. This sample was included in a study of read filtering for tumor transcriptome and immune sequencing. CDR1 and CDR2 (germline): SNHLY, FYNNEI. CDR3 length: 14 residues. The V gene lost 6 bases and the J gene lost 1 base, with 12 bases spanning the gap. This library used roughly 400 ng RNA and molecular barcoded adaptors spanning alpha/delta and beta/gamma chains. From the reads, TCRdb called clonotypes with MiXCR, one entry per CDR3 protein. The sample holds 120,000 or so distinct CDR3 sequences; 13% are singletons and the top ten take approximately 11%.

The sample was a population of CD138-negative cells sorted from bone marrow. The sequence derives from a donor at least 40 years old with multiple myeloma. V and J are TRBV2 and TRBJ2-5; a possible D gene is TRBD1 (6 bases). The CDR3 sequence: CASRLQGFQETQYF. The CDR3 DNA reads TGTGCCAGCAGACTACAGGGCTTCCAAGAGACCCAGTACTTC.